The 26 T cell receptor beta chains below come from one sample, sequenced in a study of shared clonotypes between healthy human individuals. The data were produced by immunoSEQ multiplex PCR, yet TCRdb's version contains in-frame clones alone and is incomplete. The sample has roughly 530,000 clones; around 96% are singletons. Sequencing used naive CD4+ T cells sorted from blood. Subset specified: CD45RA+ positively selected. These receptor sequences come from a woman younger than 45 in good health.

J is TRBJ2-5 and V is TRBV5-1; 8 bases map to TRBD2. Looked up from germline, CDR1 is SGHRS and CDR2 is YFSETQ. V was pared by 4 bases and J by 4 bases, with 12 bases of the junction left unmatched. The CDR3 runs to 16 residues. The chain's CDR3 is CASSLAGHLVRETQYF. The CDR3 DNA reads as TGCGCCAGCAGCCTAGCGGGCCACCTTGTAAGAGAGACCCAGTACTTC.

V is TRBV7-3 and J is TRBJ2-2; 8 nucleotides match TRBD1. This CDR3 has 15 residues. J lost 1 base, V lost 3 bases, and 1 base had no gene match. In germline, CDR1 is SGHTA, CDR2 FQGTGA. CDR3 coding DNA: TGTGCCAGCAGCTTGACAGGGGTGAACACCGGGGAGCTGTTTTTT. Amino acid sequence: CASSLTGVNTGELFF.

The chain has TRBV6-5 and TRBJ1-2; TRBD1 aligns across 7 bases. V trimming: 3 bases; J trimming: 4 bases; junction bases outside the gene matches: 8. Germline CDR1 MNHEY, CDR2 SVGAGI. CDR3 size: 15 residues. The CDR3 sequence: CASSYLTGRPYGYTF. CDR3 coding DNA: TGTGCCAGCAGTTATCTGACAGGGAGGCCCTATGGCTACACCTTC.

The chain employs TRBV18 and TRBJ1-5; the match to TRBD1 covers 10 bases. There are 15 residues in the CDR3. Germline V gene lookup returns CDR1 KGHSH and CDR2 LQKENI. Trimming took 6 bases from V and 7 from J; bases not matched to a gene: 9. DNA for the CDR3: TGTGCCAGCTCGCCGGGACAGGGGACCGGACAGCCCCAGCATTTT. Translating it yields CASSPGQGTGQPQHF.

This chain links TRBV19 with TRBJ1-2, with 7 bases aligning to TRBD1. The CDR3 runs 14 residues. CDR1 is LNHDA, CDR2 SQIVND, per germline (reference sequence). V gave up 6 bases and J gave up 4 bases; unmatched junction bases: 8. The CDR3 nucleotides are TGTGCCAGTAGCTTTGGGGGACAGCCCTATGGCTACACCTTC. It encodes CASSFGGQPYGYTF.

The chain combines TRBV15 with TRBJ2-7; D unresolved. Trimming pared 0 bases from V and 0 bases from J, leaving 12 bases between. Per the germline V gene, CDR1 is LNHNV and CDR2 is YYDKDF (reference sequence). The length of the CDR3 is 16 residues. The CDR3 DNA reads TGTGCCACCAGCAGAGAACCGGCGAGCGCCTCCTACGAGCAGTACTTC. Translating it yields CATSREPASASYEQYF.

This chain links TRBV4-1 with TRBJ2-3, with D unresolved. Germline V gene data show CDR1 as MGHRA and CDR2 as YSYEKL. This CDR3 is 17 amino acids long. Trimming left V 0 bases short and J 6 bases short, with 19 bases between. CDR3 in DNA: TGCGCCAGCAGCCAAGATCCCGCTGGCGCGGTTGACGATACGCAGTATTTT. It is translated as CASSQDPAGAVDDTQYF.

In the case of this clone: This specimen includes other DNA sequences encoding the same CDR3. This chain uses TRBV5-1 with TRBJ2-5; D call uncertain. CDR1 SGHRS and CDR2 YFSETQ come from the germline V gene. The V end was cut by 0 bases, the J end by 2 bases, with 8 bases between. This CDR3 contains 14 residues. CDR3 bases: TGCGCCAGCAGCTTGGCCTCGGGTCAAGAGACCCAGTACTTC. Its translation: CASSLASGQETQYF.

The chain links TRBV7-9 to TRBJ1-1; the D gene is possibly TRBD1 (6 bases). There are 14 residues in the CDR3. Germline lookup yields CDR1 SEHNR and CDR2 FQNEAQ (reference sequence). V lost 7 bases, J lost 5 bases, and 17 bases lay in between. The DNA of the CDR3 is TGTGCCAGCACCGGGCTTGGGGGGGCGACTGAAGCTTTCTTT. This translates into CASTGLGGATEAFF.

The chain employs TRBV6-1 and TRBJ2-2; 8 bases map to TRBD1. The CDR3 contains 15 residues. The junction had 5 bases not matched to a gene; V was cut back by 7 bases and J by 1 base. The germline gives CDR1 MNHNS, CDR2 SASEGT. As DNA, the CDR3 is TGTGCCAGCAATGCAGGGGGCGTGAACACCGGGGAGCTGTTTTTT. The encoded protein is CASNAGGVNTGELFF.

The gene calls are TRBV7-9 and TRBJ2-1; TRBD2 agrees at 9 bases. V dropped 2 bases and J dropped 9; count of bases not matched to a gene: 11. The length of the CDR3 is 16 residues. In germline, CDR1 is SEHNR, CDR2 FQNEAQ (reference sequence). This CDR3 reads CASSLTGTSLRGEQFF. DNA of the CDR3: TGTGCCAGCAGCTTAACCGGGACTAGCCTCAGGGGTGAGCAGTTCTTC.

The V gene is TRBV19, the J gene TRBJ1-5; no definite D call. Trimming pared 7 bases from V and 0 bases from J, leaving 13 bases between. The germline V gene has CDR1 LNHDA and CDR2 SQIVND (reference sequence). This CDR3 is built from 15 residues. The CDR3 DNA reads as TGTGCCAGTACCGAGGACTCGGATAGCAATCAGCCCCAGCATTTT. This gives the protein CASTEDSDSNQPQHF.

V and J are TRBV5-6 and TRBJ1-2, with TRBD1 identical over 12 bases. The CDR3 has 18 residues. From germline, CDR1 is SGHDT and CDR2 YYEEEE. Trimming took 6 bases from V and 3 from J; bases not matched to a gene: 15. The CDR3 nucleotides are TGTGCCAGCATGGGGTCCGGGACAGGGGGCGCGATGGACTATGGCTACACCTTC. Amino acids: CASMGSGTGGAMDYGYTF. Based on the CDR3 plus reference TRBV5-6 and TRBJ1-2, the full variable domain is DAGVTQSPTHLIKTRGQQVTLRCSPKSGHDTVSWYQQALGQGPQFIFQYYEEEERQRGNFPDRFSGHQFPNYSSELNVNALLLGDSALYLCASMGSGTGGAMDYGYTFGSGTRLTVV.

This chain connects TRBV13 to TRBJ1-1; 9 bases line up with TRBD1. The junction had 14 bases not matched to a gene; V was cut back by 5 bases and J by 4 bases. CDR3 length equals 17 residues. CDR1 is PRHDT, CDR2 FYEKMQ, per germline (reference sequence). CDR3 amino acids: CASSTWTGDWTGTEAFF. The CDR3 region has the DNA TGTGCCAGCAGCACCTGGACAGGGGATTGGACGGGCACTGAAGCTTTCTTT. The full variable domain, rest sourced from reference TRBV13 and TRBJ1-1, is AAGVIQSPRHLIKEKRETATLKCYPIPRHDTVYWYQQGPGQDPQFLISFYEKMQSDKGSIPDRFSAQQFSDYHSELNMSSLELGDSALYFCASSTWTGDWTGTEAFFGQGTRLTVV.

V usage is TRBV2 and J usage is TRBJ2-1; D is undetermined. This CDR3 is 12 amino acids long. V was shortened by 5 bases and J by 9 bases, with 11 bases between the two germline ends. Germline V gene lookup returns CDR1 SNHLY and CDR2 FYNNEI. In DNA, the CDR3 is TGTGCCAGCAGTTTCTCTAGAGGTGAGCAGTTCTTC. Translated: CASSFSRGEQFF.

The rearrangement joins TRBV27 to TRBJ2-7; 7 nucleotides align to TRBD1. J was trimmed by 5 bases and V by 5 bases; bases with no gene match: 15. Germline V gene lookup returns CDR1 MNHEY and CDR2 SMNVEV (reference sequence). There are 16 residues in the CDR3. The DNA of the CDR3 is TGTGCCAGCAGTCCACAAACGACAGGGATTGAACACGAGCAGTACTTC. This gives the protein CASSPQTTGIEHEQYF.

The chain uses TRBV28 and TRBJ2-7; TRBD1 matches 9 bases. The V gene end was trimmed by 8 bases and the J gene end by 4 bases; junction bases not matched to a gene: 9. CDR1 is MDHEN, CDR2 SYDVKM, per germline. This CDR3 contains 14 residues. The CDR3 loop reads CASYDTGGAYEQYF. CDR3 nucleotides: TGTGCCAGCTATGACACAGGGGGCGCTTACGAGCAGTACTTC.

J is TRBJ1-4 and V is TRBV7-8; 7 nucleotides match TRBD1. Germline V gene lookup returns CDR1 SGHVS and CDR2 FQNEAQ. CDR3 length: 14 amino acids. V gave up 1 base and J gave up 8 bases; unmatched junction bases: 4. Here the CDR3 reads CASSLGQGWEKLFF. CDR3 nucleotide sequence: TGTGCCAGCAGCTTAGGACAGGGATGGGAAAAACTGTTTTTT.

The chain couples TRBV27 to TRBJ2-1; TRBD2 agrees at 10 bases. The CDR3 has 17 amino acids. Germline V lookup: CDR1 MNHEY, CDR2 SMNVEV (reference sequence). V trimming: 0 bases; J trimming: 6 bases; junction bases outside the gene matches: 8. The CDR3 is CASSLSPRLAGVNEQFF. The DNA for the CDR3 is TGTGCCAGCAGTTTATCCCCTCGGCTAGCGGGAGTCAATGAGCAGTTCTTC.

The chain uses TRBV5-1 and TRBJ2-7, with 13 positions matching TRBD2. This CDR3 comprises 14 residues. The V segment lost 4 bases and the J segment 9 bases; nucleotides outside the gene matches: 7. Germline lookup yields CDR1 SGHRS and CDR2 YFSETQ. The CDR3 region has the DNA TGCGCCAGCAGCCACGGGACTAGCGGGACCGGGCAGTACTTC. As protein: CASSHGTSGTGQYF.

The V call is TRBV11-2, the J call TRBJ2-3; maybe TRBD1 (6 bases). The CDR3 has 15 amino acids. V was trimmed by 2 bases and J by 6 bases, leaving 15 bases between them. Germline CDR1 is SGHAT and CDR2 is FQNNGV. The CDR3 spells CASSLLRGTRDTQYF. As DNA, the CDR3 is TGTGCCAGCAGCTTACTTAGGGGGACCAGGGATACGCAGTATTTT.

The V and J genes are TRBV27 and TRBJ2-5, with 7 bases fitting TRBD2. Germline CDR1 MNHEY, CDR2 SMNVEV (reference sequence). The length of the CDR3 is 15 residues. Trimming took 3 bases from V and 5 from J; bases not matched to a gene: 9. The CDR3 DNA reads TGTGCCAGCAGTTTTAGCACTAGGCGGGGGGAGACCCAGTACTTC. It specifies CASSFSTRRGETQYF.

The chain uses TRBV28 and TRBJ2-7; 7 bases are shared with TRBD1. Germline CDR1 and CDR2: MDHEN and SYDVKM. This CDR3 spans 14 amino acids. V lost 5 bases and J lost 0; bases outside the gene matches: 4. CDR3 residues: CASSETGRSYEQYF. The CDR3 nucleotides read TGTGCCAGCAGTGAGACAGGGCGCTCCTACGAGCAGTACTTC.

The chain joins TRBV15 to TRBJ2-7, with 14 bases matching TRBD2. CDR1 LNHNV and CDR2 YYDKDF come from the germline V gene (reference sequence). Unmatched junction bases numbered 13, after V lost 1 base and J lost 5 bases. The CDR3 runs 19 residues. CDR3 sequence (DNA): TGTGCCACCAGCAGAGTGGGACCGGGGACTAGCGGGAGTTTTAACGAGCAGTACTTC. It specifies CATSRVGPGTSGSFNEQYF. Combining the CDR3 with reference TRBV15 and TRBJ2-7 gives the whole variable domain DAMVIQNPRYQVTQFGKPVTLSCSQTLNHNVMYWYQQKSSQAPKLLFHYYDKDFNNEADTPDNFQSRRPNTSFCFLDIRSPGLGDTAMYLCATSRVGPGTSGSFNEQYFGPGTRLTVT.

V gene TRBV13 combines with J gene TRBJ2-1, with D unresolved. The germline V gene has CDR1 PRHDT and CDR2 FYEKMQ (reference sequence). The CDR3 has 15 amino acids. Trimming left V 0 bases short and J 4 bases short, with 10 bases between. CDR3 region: CASSLGGRQYNEQFF. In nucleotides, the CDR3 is TGTGCCAGCAGCTTAGGGGGTCGCCAATACAATGAGCAGTTCTTC.

The chain's CDR3 is CASSQWPAGNTEAFF. The CDR3 DNA sequence: TGCGCCAGCAGCCAATGGCCCGCCGGAAACACTGAAGCTTTCTTT. V and J are TRBV4-1 and TRBJ1-1; D is unresolved. CDR1 is MGHRA, CDR2 YSYEKL, per germline. The CDR3 is 15 amino acids. The ends were cut back, 2 bases at V and 2 bases at J, with 12 bases in the middle.